The entry below gives a single T cell receptor (beta chain) sequence along with its context. Its matching antigen is unknown. CDR1 and CDR2 (germline): MDHEN, SYDVKM. V lost 3 bases and J lost 4, with 15 bases in between. The CDR3 sequence is 16 residues long. The sample comes from a study of T cells after yellow fever vaccination. Background on the study: The SMART-Seq v4 Ultra Low Input method served to prepare the low-cell-number fractions. The study's findings and limits: CD4 and CD8 compartments shared a small share of clonotypes, likely from convergent recombination. At 95% to 96% for CD4 and 75% to 90% for CD8, most primary-vaccination clones showed up again after the booster.

A process of 5'RACE template switching, which added a universal primer site and UMIs, was used to make TCR cDNA. TCRdb processed the 5' RACE reads anew with MiXCR; each CDR3 protein has one entry. The repertoire holds a few hundred thousand distinct CDR3 sequences, with around 8.1% as singletons. The TCR sequence derives from a man aged 18 to 29 who received the YFV17D yellow fever vaccine. The input for sequencing was PBMCs, taken about 49 days after the first yellow fever vaccination. The chain joins TRBV28 to TRBJ2-2; D might be TRBD1 or TRBD2, each matching 6 bases. As DNA, the CDR3 is TGTGCCAGCAGTTTCTCGTCGGGGGCCAGCACCGGGGAGCTGTTTTTT. Residues: CASSFSSGASTGELFF.